This TCR beta chain was found in a study of T cells in Graves' hyperthyroidism and ophthalmopathy. RNA transcripts served as the template for amplifying TCR beta CDR3 regions. In the first-round RT-PCR of the TCR CDR3, the HTBI primer set was used. TCRdb re-called the multiplex PCR reads with MiXCR, one entry per CDR3 protein. The sample holds 200,000 or so distinct CDR3 sequences, about a sixth seen once. Germline CDR1 reads SNHLY; CDR2 reads FYNNEI. The CDR3 covers 16 residues. V lost 0 bases and J lost 8; bases outside the gene matches: 6. This clonotype was recorded many times. This chain uses TRBV2 with TRBJ1-4; the match to TRBD1 covers 10 bases. The specimen sequenced was blood. The TCR originated in a woman in her 50s with Graves' hyperthyroidism. Here the CDR3 reads CASSEAGRDRGEKLFF. The CDR3 region has the DNA TGTGCCAGCAGTGAAGCTGGCCGGGACAGGGGCGAAAAACTGTTTTTT. Combining the CDR3 with reference TRBV2 and TRBJ1-4 gives the whole variable domain EPEVTQTPSHQVTQMGQEVILRCVPISNHLYFYWYRQILGQKVEFLVSFYNNEISEKSEIFDDQFSVERPDGSNFTLKIRSTKLEDSAMYFCASSEAGRDRGEKLFFGSGTQLSVL.